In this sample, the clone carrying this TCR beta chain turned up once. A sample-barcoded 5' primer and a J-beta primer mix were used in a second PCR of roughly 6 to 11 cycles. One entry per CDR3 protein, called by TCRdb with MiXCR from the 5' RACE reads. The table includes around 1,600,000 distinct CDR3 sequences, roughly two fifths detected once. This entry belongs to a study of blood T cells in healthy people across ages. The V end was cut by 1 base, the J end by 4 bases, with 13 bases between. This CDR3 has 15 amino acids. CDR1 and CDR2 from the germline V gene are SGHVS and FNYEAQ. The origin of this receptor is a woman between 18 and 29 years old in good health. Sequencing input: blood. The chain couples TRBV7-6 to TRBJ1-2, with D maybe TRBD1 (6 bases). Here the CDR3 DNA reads TGTGCCAGCAGCTTAGAATCAGGGGCTGGCTATGGCTACACCTTC. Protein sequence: CASSLESGAGYGYTF.